This TCR beta chain was profiled in a study of blood T cell repertoires in COVID-19. Libraries were prepared by immunoSEQ multiplex PCR; TCRdb keeps only in-frame clonotypes and omits some of them. The sample has roughly 500,000 clones, roughly 88% seen once. Trimming at V came to 5 bases and at J to 7 bases, leaving 4 bases not matched to a gene. Looked up from germline, CDR1 is SGDLS and CDR2 is YYNGEE. This CDR3 contains 13 residues. Membership in each cohort depended on participant-reported clinical history. The sequenced sample was PBMCs or T cells enriched from blood (not recorded which). V gene TRBV9 combines with J gene TRBJ1-3, with 9 bases fitting TRBD1. The TCR originated in a woman in her 40s who had recovered from COVID-19. Here the CDR3 DNA reads TGTGCCAGCAGGGGAACAGGGGGCAACACCATATATTTT. Its translation: CASRGTGGNTIYF.